This entry is about one T cell receptor (beta chain). Antigen unknown. The data derive from a study of blood T cells in healthy people across ages. Findings and caveats of the study: The study found more naive CD4+ cells and higher diversity in long-lived than aged donors. Possibly confounding the expanded clonotype changes was the fact that donor CMV status was unknown.

For the second PCR, which ran for about 6 to 11 cycles, a sample-barcoded 5' primer and a J-beta primer mix were used. Unique molecular identifiers of 12 random nucleotides labeled each cDNA. TCRdb reanalysed the 5' RACE reads using MiXCR and keeps one entry per CDR3 protein. The sample lists about a million distinct CDR3 sequences; under 50% were seen once. This CDR3 has 17 residues. V lost 5 bases to trimming and J lost 2 bases; unmatched junction nucleotides: 11. The chain carries TRBV12-3 or TRBV12-4 and TRBJ2-5; 10 bases match TRBD1. Material for sequencing was blood. The source is a man aged 25 to 40 in good health. CDR3 bases: TGTGCCAGCAGTCTAAGCTCCGGGACAGGGGTTCAAGAGACCCAGTACTTC. Residues: CASSLSSGTGVQETQYF.